This TCR beta chain was obtained from a study of cytomegalovirus exposure and HLA in healthy donors. Study as a whole: About 85 million unique TCR sequences came from HLA-typed donors in an early release.

About this clone: No antigen is known for it.

V dropped 2 bases and J dropped 1 base, with 11 bases sitting between them. CDR3 length equals 15 residues. Germline values: CDR1 SGHAT, CDR2 FQNNGV. PCR used 60 Vbeta primers and 13 Jbeta primers. Using immunoSEQ multiplex PCR, the repertoire was profiled, and TCRdb retains in-frame clones only, with some absent. The sample contains roughly 70,000 clones, over 70% of which appear only once. Study-wide findings and caveats: Roughly even sequencing depth across donors was the assumption behind the presence/absence analyses. An analysis done earlier found most TCR beta V segments productive about 87% or about 30% of the time. The investigators catalogued 150 to 200 TCR beta chains as cytomegalovirus-associated.

Material: PBMCs. The chain combines TRBV11-2 with TRBJ1-2; D may be TRBD1 (6 bases). This sequence was found in a man aged 65 to 79 in good health and CMV-seronegative. The CDR3 nucleotides are TGTGCCAGCAGCTTAATGGCGGACAGTAACTATGGCTACACCTTC. It codes for CASSLMADSNYGYTF.